Listed here are 21 T cell receptor beta chains from one sample, sequenced in a study of breast tumors, draining lymph nodes, adjacent tissues (dated by TCRdb to about 2016). The method behind the library was multiplex PCR. Sequencing was performed on an Illumina HiSeq 2000. TCRdb trimmed the raw reads at Q25, called clones with MiXCR and kept productive beta chains. Entries are consolidated by CDR3 protein sequence, retaining the most common genes and DNA. Within this sample are around 17,000 distinct CDR3 sequences, with 45% of them counted one time only. About 14% of the sample comes from the top ten. Input material: tumor-adjacent breast tissue. The receptors shown here come from a female donor with breast cancer. Some clones in this sample may be carry-over from other donors' samples.

Ten or more counts support this clonotype. Possible read error: a much larger clone is one base away. The chain couples TRBV20-1 to TRBJ2-7; a possible D gene is TRBD2 (6 bases). CDR1 is DFQATT, CDR2 SNEGSKA, per germline (reference sequence). The CDR3 covers 14 residues. This CDR3 reads CRHKGGESSSEQYF. DNA for the CDR3: TGCAGGCACAAGGGAGGAGAGAGCTCCTCCGAGCAGTACTTC.

This chain uses TRBV12-3 or TRBV12-4 with TRBJ2-3; 8 positions match TRBD2. The ends lost 5 bases at V and 6 bases at J; junction bases unmatched: 13. The CDR3 sequence is 16 residues long. The CDR3 spells CASSPSPIAGSDTQYF. The CDR3 DNA reads TGTGCCAGCAGTCCAAGTCCCATAGCGGGATCCGATACGCAGTATTTT.

Many counts were recorded for this clonotype. The V gene is TRBV6-2 or TRBV6-3, the J gene TRBJ2-1; 7 bases map to TRBD1. The CDR3 loop spans 13 amino acids. Per germline, CDR1 MNHEY and CDR2 SVGEGT. V was clipped by 5 bases and J by 6 bases; unmatched bases: 4. The chain's CDR3 is CASSGTVGNEQFF. The CDR3 nucleotides are TGTGCCAGCAGTGGGACAGTAGGCAATGAGCAGTTCTTC.

By sample fraction, this clonotype is medium-sized. The CDR3 nucleotides read TGCGCCAGCAGCCGTCAGGGACAGGGCTATGGCTACACCTTC. The encoded protein is CASSRQGQGYGYTF. This chain joins TRBV4-3 and TRBJ1-2; 9 bases match TRBD1. The J segment lost 4 bases and the V segment lost 4 bases, leaving 4 bases of the junction unmatched. Germline lookup yields CDR1 LGHNA and CDR2 YSLEER. This CDR3 has 14 residues.

The chain has TRBV5-4 and TRBJ2-7; a weak D match, TRBD1 (6 bases). The V end was cut by 7 bases, the J end by 0 bases, with 17 bases between. The germline CDR1 and CDR2 sequences are SGHNT and YYREEE (reference sequence). CDR3 length equals 15 residues. The CDR3 protein is CASAPGTGLSYEQYF. CDR3 coding DNA: TGTGCCAGCGCCCCGGGAACAGGGCTCTCCTACGAGCAGTACTTC.

This clonotype was observed many times. This may be a read error: a much more frequent sequence differs by one nucleotide. V and J are TRBV5-4 and TRBJ2-7; D gene uncertain. CDR1 and CDR2 (germline): SGHNT, YYREEE (reference sequence). V gave up 0 bases and J gave up 2 bases, with 6 bases separating them. The CDR3 has 13 amino acids. The CDR3 nucleotides read TGTGCCAGCAGCTTGGTTAGCACCTACGAGCAGTACTTC. This encodes CASSLVSTYEQYF.

The V and J genes are TRBV6-4 and TRBJ2-6, with D tentatively TRBD2 (5 bases). Trimming removed 5 bases from V and 1 base from J, with 9 bases in between. Germline V CDR1 and CDR2: MRHNA, SNTAGT. The CDR3 totals 15 residues. CDR3 residues: CASSPSGSGANVLTF. In nucleotides, the CDR3 is TGTGCCAGCAGTCCATCGGGGTCTGGGGCCAACGTCCTGACTTTC.

This clonotype was detected only once. A read error may produce the germline difference seen at one junction end. The V gene is TRBV5-4, the J gene TRBJ2-1, with 12 positions matching TRBD1. Germline V gives CDR1 SGHNT, CDR2 YYREEE (reference sequence). The CDR3 runs 15 residues. The CDR3 nucleotides read TGTGCCAGCAGCCCGGGGACAGGGGGCGGGGATGAGCAGTCCTTC. It encodes CASSPGTGGGDEQSF. The full variable domain, with the rest looked up from reference TRBV5-4 and TRBJ2-1, is ETGVTQSPTHLIKTRGQQVTLRCSSQSGHNTVSWYQQALGQGPQFIFQYYREEENGRGNFPPRFSGLQFPNYSSELNVNALELDDSALYLCASSPGTGGGDEQSFGPGTRLTVL.

At least ten counts were recorded for this clonotype. Possible read error: a much larger clone is one base away. This chain links TRBV20-1 with TRBJ2-7; TRBD2 agrees at 8 bases. The germline V gene encodes CDR1 DFQATT and CDR2 SNEGSKA (reference sequence). The CDR3 spans 14 residues. The ends lost 3 bases at V and 6 bases at J; junction bases unmatched: 10. Here the CDR3 DNA reads TGCAGTGCTAGCTACAGCGGGGGAGTTTCCGAGCAGTACTTC. Its protein product is CSASYSGGVSEQYF.

The J gene is TRBJ1-2, the V gene TRBV6-2 or TRBV6-3, with D hard to call. The CDR3 is made up of 12 amino acids. Germline V gives CDR1 MNHEY, CDR2 SVGEGT. V was trimmed by 7 bases and J by 3 bases, leaving 9 bases between them. CDR3 residues: CASKPTDYGYTF. DNA of the CDR3: TGTGCCAGCAAACCGACGGACTATGGCTACACCTTC.

By sample fraction, this clonotype is medium-sized (0.01 to 0.1%). The chain recombines TRBV24-1 with TRBJ2-1, with 8 bases aligning to TRBD1. From germline, CDR1 is KGHDR and CDR2 SFDVKD. This CDR3 region has 16 residues. V gave up 3 bases and J gave up 8 bases; unmatched junction bases: 11. The CDR3 region has the DNA TGTGCCACCAGTGATCGGGCCAGGGGGCGTCACGATGAGCAGTTCTTC. Translation: CATSDRARGRHDEQFF.

This clonotype qualifies as medium-sized. This sequence joins TRBV6-1 and TRBJ1-6; tentative D call: TRBD1 (5 bases). Trimming took off 7 bases at V and 10 bases at J, with 20 bases between the two ends. This CDR3 comprises 15 residues. The germline CDR1 and CDR2 sequences are MNHNS and SASEGT. Here the CDR3 reads CASTLPAGIRSPLHF. In DNA, the CDR3 is TGTGCCAGCACCCTCCCGGCAGGGATCAGGTCACCCCTCCACTTT.

This clonotype is a singleton in its sample. V usage is TRBV5-5 and J usage is TRBJ1-5; TRBD1 matches 9 bases. CDR3 length: 14 residues. With 4 bases clipped from V and 9 bases from J, the junction kept 8 bases outside the gene matches. CDR1 and CDR2 (germline): SGHKS, YYEKEE (reference sequence). The CDR3 sequence is CASSRTGGSRPQHF. The CDR3 bases are TGTGCCAGCAGCCGTACAGGGGGCTCTCGGCCCCAGCATTTT.

This chain uses TRBV29-1 with TRBJ2-7; D gene unclear. CDR1 and CDR2 from the germline V gene are SQVTM and ANQGSEA. The CDR3 covers 12 residues. With 7 bases removed from V and 8 bases from J, the gap between germline ends came to 18 bases. CDR3 region: CSAVVALGKQYF. The DNA of the CDR3 is TGCAGCGCGGTAGTAGCCCTGGGCAAGCAGTACTTC.

J is TRBJ1-4 and V is TRBV20-1; TRBD1 aligns across 10 bases. Germline V gene sequence: CDR1 DFQATT, CDR2 SNEGSKA (reference sequence). The V segment lost 5 bases and the J segment 8 bases; nucleotides outside the gene matches: 8. This CDR3 contains 14 residues. The CDR3 DNA sequence: TGCAGTGCTTCTCCCGGGACAGGGGACGAAAAACTGTTTTTT. Its translation is CSASPGTGDEKLFF.

This chain uses TRBV6-1 with TRBJ2-7, with D perhaps TRBD1 (6 bases). The length of the CDR3 is 12 residues. Germline V lookup: CDR1 MNHNS, CDR2 SASEGT. The V end lost 8 bases, the J end lost 5 bases, and 13 bases lay between the germline ends. For the CDR3, the DNA is TGTGCCAGCTTCCAACAGGGACACGAGCAGTACTTC. Its protein product is CASFQQGHEQYF.

This clonotype was observed many times. CDR3 sequence: CASSVRSGVTDTQYF. As DNA, the CDR3 is TGTGCCAGCAGCGTCCGTAGCGGGGTCACAGATACGCAGTATTTT. The V gene is TRBV9, the J gene TRBJ2-3, with 8 bases lining up with TRBD2. V was pared by 2 bases and J by 2 bases, with 4 bases of the junction left unmatched. The germline gives CDR1 SGDLS, CDR2 YYNGEE. The CDR3 consists of 15 residues.

The rearrangement uses TRBV7-2 and TRBJ1-3, with TRBD1 as a possible D gene (5 bases). V was cut by 2 bases and J by 2 bases, with 13 bases left in between. Germline assignment: CDR1 SGHTA and CDR2 FQGNSA. This CDR3 contains 16 residues. In nucleotides, the CDR3 is TGTGCCAGCAGCTTACTAGCCCTAGGGGCTGGAAACACCATATATTTT. Encoded protein: CASSLLALGAGNTIYF.

This clonotype is large. The rearrangement links TRBV5-1 to TRBJ1-3, with D perhaps matching TRBD1 (5 bases). Trimming cost V 6 bases and J 1 base, with 11 bases left between them. CDR3 length equals 14 residues. Germline V gene sequence: CDR1 SGHRS, CDR2 YFSETQ. In nucleotides, the CDR3 is TGCGCCAGCAAGACAGTACCTTCTGGAAACACCATATATTTT. Residues: CASKTVPSGNTIYF.

This sequence joins TRBV5-1 and TRBJ1-1, with D possibly matching TRBD1 (6 bases). The CDR3 is 16 amino acids. The germline V gene encodes CDR1 SGHRS and CDR2 YFSETQ. V lost 4 bases, J lost 5 bases, and 21 bases lay in between. DNA of the CDR3: TGCGCCAGCAGCGCCCAACAGGGCGGGGGGAGGACTGAAGCTTTCTTT. Protein sequence: CASSAQQGGGRTEAFF.

This clonotype was recorded many times. This chain joins TRBV28 and TRBJ1-5, with TRBD1 as a possible D gene (6 bases). The CDR3 consists of 15 residues. Germline CDR1 MDHEN, CDR2 SYDVKM. V was cut by 6 bases and J by 3 bases, with 15 bases left in between. The CDR3 nucleotides read TGTGCCAGCAGCGGTGCGGGGGGGCCCAATCAGCCCCAGCATTTT. Translated, it gives CASSGAGGPNQPQHF.